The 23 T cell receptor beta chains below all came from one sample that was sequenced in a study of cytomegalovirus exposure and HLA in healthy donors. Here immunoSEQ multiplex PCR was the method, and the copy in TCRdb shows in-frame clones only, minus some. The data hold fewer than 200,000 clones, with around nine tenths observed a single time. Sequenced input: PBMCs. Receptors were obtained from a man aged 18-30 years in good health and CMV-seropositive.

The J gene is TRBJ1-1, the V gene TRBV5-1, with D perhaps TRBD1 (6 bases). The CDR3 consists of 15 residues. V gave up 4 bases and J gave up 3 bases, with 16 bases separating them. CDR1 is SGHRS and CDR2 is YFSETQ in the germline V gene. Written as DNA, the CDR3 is TGCGCCAGCAGCACCGATGGGGGCCGGTACACTGAAGCTTTCTTT. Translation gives CASSTDGGRYTEAFF.

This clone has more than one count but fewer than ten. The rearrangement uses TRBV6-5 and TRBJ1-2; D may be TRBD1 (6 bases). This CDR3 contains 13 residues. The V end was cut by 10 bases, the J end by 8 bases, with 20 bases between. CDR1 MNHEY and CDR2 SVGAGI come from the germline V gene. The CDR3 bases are TGTGCCACGAAATGGATTGGGGGGGGCGGCTACACCTTC. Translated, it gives CATKWIGGGGYTF.

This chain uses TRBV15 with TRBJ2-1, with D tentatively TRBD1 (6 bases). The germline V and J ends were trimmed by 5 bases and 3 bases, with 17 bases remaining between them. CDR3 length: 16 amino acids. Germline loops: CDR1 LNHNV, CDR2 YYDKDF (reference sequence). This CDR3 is CATSVNGGRFYNEQFF. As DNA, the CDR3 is TGTGCCACCAGCGTCAATGGGGGCCGATTCTACAATGAGCAGTTCTTC.

CDR3 nucleotides: TGCGCCAGCAGCTTACAGGGCTCCTACAATGAGCAGTTCTTC. Translated: CASSLQGSYNEQFF. The rearrangement links TRBV5-1 to TRBJ2-1; possible D gene TRBD1, 6 bases. Deletions cut 2 bases from V and 0 bases from J, with 6 bases between. The CDR3 is made up of 14 amino acids. CDR1 and CDR2 from the germline V gene are SGHRS and YFSETQ. The full variable domain, in which reference TRBV5-1 and TRBJ2-1 provide the parts outside the CDR3, is KAGVTQTPRYLIKTRGQQVTLSCSPISGHRSVSWYQQTPGQGLQFLFEYFSETQRNKGNFPGRFSGRQFSNSRSEMNVSTLELGDSALYLCASSLQGSYNEQFFGPGTRLTVL.

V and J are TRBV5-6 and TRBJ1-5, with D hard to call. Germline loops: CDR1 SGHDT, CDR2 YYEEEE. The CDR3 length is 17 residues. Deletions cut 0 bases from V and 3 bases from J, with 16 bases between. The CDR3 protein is CASSLGVDLLPNQPQHF. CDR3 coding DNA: TGTGCCAGCAGCTTGGGAGTTGATCTTCTCCCCAATCAGCCCCAGCATTTT.

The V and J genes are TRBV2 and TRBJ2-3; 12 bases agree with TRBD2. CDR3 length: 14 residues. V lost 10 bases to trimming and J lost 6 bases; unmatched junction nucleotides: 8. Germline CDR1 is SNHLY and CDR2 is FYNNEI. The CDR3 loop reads CATLAGGMEDTQYF. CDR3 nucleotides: TGTGCCACCCTAGCGGGAGGGATGGAGGATACGCAGTATTTT.

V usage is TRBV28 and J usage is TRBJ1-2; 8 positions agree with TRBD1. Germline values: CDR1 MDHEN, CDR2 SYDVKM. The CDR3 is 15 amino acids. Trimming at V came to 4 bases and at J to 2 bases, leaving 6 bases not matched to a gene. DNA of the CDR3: TGTGCCAGCAGTTCGTGGACAGGGTTGAACTATGGCTACACCTTC. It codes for CASSSWTGLNYGYTF.

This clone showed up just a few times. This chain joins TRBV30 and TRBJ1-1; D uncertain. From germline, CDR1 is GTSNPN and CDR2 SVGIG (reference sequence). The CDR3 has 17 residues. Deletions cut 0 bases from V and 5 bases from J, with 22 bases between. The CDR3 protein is CAWSVPDFIIEGTEAFF. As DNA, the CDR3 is TGTGCCTGGAGTGTACCGGATTTCATTATCGAGGGAACTGAAGCTTTCTTT.

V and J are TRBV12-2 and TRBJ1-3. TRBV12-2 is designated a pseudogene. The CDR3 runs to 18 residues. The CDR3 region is CASRLPPGEGRTGNTIYF. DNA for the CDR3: TGTGCAAGTCGCTTACCCCCAGGGGAGGGGCGAACTGGAAACACCATATATTTT.

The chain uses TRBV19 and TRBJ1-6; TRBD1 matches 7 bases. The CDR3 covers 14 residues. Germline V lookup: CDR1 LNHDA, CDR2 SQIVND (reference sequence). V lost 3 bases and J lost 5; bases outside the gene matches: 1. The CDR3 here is CASSIDRDNSPLHF. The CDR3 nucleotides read TGTGCCAGTAGTATCGACAGGGATAATTCACCCCTCCACTTT.

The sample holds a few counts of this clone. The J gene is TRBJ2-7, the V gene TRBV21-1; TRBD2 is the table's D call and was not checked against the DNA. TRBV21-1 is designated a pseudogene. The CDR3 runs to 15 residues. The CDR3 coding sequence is TGTGCCAGCAAAACGTCACCTCGGACTACCTACGAGCAGTACTTC. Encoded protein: CASKTSPRTTYEQYF.

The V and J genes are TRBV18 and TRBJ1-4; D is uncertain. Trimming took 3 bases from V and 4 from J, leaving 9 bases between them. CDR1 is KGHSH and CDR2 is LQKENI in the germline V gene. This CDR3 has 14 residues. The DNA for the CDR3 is TGTGCCAGCTCACCCCGGGGAATTAATGAAAAACTGTTTTTT. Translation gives CASSPRGINEKLFF.

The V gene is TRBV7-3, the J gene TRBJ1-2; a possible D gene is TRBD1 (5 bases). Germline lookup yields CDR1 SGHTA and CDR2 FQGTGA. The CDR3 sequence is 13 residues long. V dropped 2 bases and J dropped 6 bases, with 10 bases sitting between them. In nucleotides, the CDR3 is TGTGCCAGCAGCTTATCTGGAGGGGATGGCTACACCTTC. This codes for CASSLSGGDGYTF.

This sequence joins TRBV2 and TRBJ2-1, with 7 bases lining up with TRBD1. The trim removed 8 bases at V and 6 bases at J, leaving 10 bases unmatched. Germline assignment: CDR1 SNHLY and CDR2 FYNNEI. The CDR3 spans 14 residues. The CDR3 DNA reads TGTGCCAGCGCCAGGGGGTACCCCTCCAATGAGCAGTTCTTC. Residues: CASARGYPSNEQFF.

The CDR3 DNA sequence: TGTGCCAGTAGCTCAGGGGTCCCAGGGACTGAAGCTTTCTTT. It yields the protein CASSSGVPGTEAFF. This chain links TRBV19 with TRBJ1-1, with D perhaps matching TRBD1 (6 bases). V was shortened by 6 bases and J by 5 bases, with 16 bases between the two germline ends. Germline loops: CDR1 LNHDA, CDR2 SQIVND (reference sequence). This CDR3 has 14 residues.

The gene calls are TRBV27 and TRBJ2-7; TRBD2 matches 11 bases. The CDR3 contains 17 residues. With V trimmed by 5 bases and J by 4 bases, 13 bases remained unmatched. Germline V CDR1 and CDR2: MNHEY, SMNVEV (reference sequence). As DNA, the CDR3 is TGTGCCAGCAGTCCTTGGCCGGGACTAGCGGAATTATACGAGCAGTACTTC. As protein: CASSPWPGLAELYEQYF.

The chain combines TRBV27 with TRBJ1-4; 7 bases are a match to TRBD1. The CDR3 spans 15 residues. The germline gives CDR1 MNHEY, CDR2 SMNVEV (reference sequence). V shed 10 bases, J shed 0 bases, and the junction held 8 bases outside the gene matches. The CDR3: CATRDSFATNEKLFF. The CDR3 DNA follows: TGTGCCACCCGGGACAGCTTTGCAACTAATGAAAAACTGTTTTTT. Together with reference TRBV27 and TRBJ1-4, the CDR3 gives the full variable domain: EAQVTQNPRYLITVTGKKLTVTCSQNMNHEYMSWYRQDPGLGLRQIYYSMNVEVTDKGDVPEGYKVSRKEKRNFPLILESPSPNQTSLYFCATRDSFATNEKLFFGSGTQLSVL.

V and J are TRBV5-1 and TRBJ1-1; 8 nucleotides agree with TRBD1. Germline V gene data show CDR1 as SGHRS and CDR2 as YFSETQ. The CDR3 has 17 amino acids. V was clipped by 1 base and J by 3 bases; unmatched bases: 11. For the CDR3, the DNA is TGCGCCAGCAGCTTGCTTCAGGGGGCGAACTTGGACACTGAAGCTTTCTTT. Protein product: CASSLLQGANLDTEAFF.

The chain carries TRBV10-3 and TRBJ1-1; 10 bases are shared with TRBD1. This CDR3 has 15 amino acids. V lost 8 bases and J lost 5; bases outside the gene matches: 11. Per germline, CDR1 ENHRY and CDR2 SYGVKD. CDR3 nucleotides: TGTGCCATCTGTCCGGGACAGGGGTTGGGAACTGAAGCTTTCTTT. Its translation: CAICPGQGLGTEAFF.

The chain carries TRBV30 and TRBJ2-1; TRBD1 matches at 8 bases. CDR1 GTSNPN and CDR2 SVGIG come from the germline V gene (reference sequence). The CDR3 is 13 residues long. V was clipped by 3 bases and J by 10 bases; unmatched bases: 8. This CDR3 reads CAWRDRDLGEQFF. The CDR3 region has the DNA TGTGCCTGGAGGGACAGGGACCTCGGGGAGCAGTTCTTC.

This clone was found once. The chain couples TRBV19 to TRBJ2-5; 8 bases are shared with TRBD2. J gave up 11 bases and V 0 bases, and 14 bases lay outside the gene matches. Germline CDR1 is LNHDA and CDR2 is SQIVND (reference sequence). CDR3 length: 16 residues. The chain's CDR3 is CASSIDSRRLVAGQYF. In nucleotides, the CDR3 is TGTGCCAGTAGTATAGATTCCCGCCGCCTAGTAGCGGGGCAGTACTTC.

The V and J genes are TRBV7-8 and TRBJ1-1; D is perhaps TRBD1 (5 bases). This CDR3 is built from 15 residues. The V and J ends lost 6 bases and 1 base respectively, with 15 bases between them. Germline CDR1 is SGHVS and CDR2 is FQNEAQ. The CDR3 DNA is TGTGCCAGCAGTTTCGGACATCCTCCGAACACTGAAGCTTTCTTT. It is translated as CASSFGHPPNTEAFF.

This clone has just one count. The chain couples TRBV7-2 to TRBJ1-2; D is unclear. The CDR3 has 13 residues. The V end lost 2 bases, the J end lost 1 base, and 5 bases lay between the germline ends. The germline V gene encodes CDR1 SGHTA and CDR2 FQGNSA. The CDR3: CASSLTDNYGYTF. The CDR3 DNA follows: TGTGCCAGCAGCTTAACAGATAACTATGGCTACACCTTC.